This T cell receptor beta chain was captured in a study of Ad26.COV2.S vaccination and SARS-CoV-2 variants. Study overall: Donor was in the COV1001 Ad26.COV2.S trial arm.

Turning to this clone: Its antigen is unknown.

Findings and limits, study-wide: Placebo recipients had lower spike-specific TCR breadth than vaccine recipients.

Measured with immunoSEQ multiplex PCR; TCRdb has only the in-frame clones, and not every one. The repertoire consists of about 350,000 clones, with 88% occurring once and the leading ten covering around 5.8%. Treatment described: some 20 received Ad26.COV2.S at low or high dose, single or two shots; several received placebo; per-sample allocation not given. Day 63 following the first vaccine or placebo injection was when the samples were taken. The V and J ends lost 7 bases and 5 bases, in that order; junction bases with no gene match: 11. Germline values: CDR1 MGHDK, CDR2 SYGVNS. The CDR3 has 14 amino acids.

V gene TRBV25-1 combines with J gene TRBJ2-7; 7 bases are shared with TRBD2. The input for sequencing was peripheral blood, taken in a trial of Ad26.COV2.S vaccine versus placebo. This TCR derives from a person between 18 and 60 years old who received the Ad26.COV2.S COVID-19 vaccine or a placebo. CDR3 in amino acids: CASKGPAGVHEQYF. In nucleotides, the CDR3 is TGTGCCAGCAAAGGTCCCGCGGGAGTCCACGAGCAGTACTTC.